One sample yielded the 17 T cell receptor beta chains listed below, sequenced in a study of control samples from healthy donors and cancer patients. Sequencing used immunoSEQ multiplex PCR; TCRdb keeps in-frame clones, though not all of them. The sample carries more than 100,000 clones, 89% recorded once. The sequenced sample consisted of PBMCs. Every receptor here comes from a middle-aged man with head and neck cancer.

This sequence joins TRBV5-6 and TRBJ2-1; the D is unclear. Looked up from germline, CDR1 is SGHDT and CDR2 is YYEEEE. The CDR3 length is 14 residues. The V end was cut by 4 bases, the J end by 12 bases, with 20 bases between. In DNA, the CDR3 is TGTGCCAGCAGCCTTTACCGGGTCTCCCTAGGGCAGTTCTTC. It codes for CASSLYRVSLGQFF.

The chain combines TRBV29-1 with TRBJ2-3; 7 positions agree with TRBD1. This CDR3 region has 13 residues. The V and J ends lost 4 bases and 2 bases, in that order; junction bases with no gene match: 3. Germline CDR1 and CDR2: SQVTM and ANQGSEA. The CDR3 loop reads CSVVTGFTDTQYF. The CDR3 coding sequence is TGCAGCGTTGTGACAGGGTTCACAGATACGCAGTATTTT.

This chain links TRBV3-1 (or the pseudogene TRBV3-2) with TRBJ1-6; D is possibly TRBD1 (5 bases). The CDR3 runs 17 residues. The germline CDR1 and CDR2 sequences are LGHDT and YNNKEL (reference sequence). Trimming stripped 2 bases from V and 5 bases from J, with 16 bases between. The CDR3 coding sequence is TGTGCCAGCAGCCAACTGGGGGGGATGCGGGATAATTCACCCCTCCACTTT. Residues: CASSQLGGMRDNSPLHF.

The J gene is TRBJ2-3, the V gene TRBV6-5; 7 bases agree with TRBD2. CDR1 is MNHEY, CDR2 SVGAGI, per germline. The CDR3 totals 15 residues. After removal of 7 bases from V and 0 bases from J, the junction contained 7 bases not matched to a gene. The CDR3 DNA is TGTGCCAGCATTTGGGGGGGGACTAGCACAGATACGCAGTATTTT. Residues: CASIWGGTSTDTQYF.

The chain employs TRBV10-2 and TRBJ1-1, with D possibly being TRBD1 (5 bases). V gave up 6 bases and J gave up 0 bases, with 11 bases separating them. The CDR3 consists of 14 residues. Germline CDR1 reads WSHSY; CDR2 reads SAAADI. The chain's CDR3 is CASREGRLNTEAFF. The CDR3 nucleotides read TGCGCCAGCAGAGAGGGGAGGCTGAACACTGAAGCTTTCTTT.

The chain has TRBV29-1 and TRBJ2-1; D is perhaps TRBD2 (6 bases). The CDR3 is 15 residues long. The V and J ends lost 6 bases and 6 bases respectively, with 21 bases between them. Germline lookup yields CDR1 SQVTM and CDR2 ANQGSEA. DNA of the CDR3: TGCAGCGTCGTCCCGGGGGACGCTTTAATCAATGAGCAGTTCTTC. Protein product: CSVVPGDALINEQFF.

The chain links TRBV27 to TRBJ2-1; TRBD2 agrees at 13 bases. V shed 5 bases and J 7 bases; nucleotides not matched to a gene: 5. The germline V gene has CDR1 MNHEY and CDR2 SMNVEV (reference sequence). This CDR3 region has 15 residues. This chain's CDR3 is CASSPGLAGNNEQFF. CDR3 coding DNA: TGTGCCAGCAGTCCGGGACTAGCGGGAAATAATGAGCAGTTCTTC.

The V gene is TRBV27, the J gene TRBJ2-3, with 9 bases fitting TRBD2. The CDR3 has 17 residues. Germline values: CDR1 MNHEY, CDR2 SMNVEV (reference sequence). Trimming took 4 bases from V and 6 from J; bases not matched to a gene: 14. Here the CDR3 reads CASSSLRLADVVDTQYF. The CDR3 nucleotides are TGTGCCAGCAGTTCCCTCCGACTAGCGGATGTTGTGGATACGCAGTATTTT.

The gene calls are TRBV5-1 and TRBJ2-7; TRBD1 matches at 8 bases. The CDR3 sequence is 16 residues long. CDR1 and CDR2 (germline): SGHRS, YFSETQ. V shed 0 bases and J 2 bases; nucleotides not matched to a gene: 7. CDR3: CASSLAKGTGAYEQYF. The CDR3 nucleotides are TGCGCCAGCAGCTTGGCCAAAGGGACAGGAGCCTACGAGCAGTACTTC.

The V call is TRBV4-1, the J call TRBJ2-5; 13 positions agree with TRBD2. V dropped 2 bases and J dropped 5; count of bases not matched to a gene: 8. The CDR3 is made up of 17 amino acids. Germline CDR1 MGHRA, CDR2 YSYEKL. As DNA, the CDR3 is TGCGCCAGCAGCCAAACTACTAGCGGGAGGGCCCGGGAGACCCAGTACTTC. It is translated as CASSQTTSGRARETQYF.

The chain is built from TRBV6-5 and TRBJ1-5; TRBD1 is a possible D gene (5 bases). The CDR3 consists of 13 residues. Germline values: CDR1 MNHEY, CDR2 SVGAGI. V lost 3 bases, J lost 9 bases, and 12 bases lay in between. CDR3 bases: TGTGCCAGCAGTTATTCCCTGGGGGGGCCCCAGCATTTT. Protein sequence: CASSYSLGGPQHF.

This clone showed up just a few times. The rearrangement links TRBV4-1 to TRBJ1-1, with a weak D call TRBD1 (6 bases). Trimming removed 10 bases at V and 12 bases at J, with 18 bases between. Germline assignment: CDR1 MGHRA and CDR2 YSYEKL. CDR3 length: 11 amino acids. The CDR3 DNA reads TGCGCCAACCTCAGTGGGGGGGGGCCTTTCTTT. Amino acids: CANLSGGGPFF.

Here the CDR3 DNA reads TGTGCCAGCAGCCAAGACCCAGGCCAGGGTTCGGTGAACAATGAGCAGTTCTTC. The encoded protein is CASSQDPGQGSVNNEQFF. The chain carries TRBV3-1 (or the pseudogene TRBV3-2) and TRBJ2-1, with a tentative D call TRBD1 (5 bases). With 0 bases removed from V and 5 bases from J, the gap between germline ends came to 20 bases. CDR1 and CDR2 (germline): LGHDT, YNNKEL (reference sequence). This CDR3 region has 18 residues.

The chain employs TRBV10-1 and TRBJ2-3; 15 nucleotides match TRBD2. V was clipped by 5 bases and J by 2 bases; unmatched bases: 5. The CDR3 totals 17 residues. Per germline, CDR1 WNHNN and CDR2 SYGVQD (reference sequence). The DNA of the CDR3 is TGCGCCAGCAGTCCCGGGACTAGCGGGAGGATCACAGATACGCAGTATTTT. This codes for CASSPGTSGRITDTQYF.

This chain links TRBV6-5 with TRBJ2-4; D may be TRBD1 or TRBD2 (5 bases each). Germline V gene sequence: CDR1 MNHEY, CDR2 SVGAGI. This CDR3 region has 11 residues. With 5 bases removed from V and 8 bases from J, the gap between germline ends came to 7 bases. CDR3 coding DNA: TGTGCCAGCAGTAGAGGGGACATTCAGTACTTC. This codes for CASSRGDIQYF.

The genes are TRBV7-2 and TRBJ1-1; D remains unclear. V was pared by 5 bases and J by 5 bases, with 12 bases between. The V gene's germline CDR1 is SGHTA and CDR2 FQGNSA. This CDR3 contains 13 residues. The CDR3 DNA reads as TGTGCCAGCAGCAACTCGGGAAGGACTGAAGCTTTCTTT. It translates to CASSNSGRTEAFF.

The genes are TRBV18 and TRBJ1-1; D unresolved. Per germline, CDR1 KGHSH and CDR2 LQKENI. The CDR3 runs to 14 residues. The V end was cut by 6 bases, the J end by 1 base, with 12 bases between. For the CDR3, the DNA is TGTGCCAGCTCCCCCGGACTGAGGAACACTGAAGCTTTCTTT. Translating gives CASSPGLRNTEAFF.